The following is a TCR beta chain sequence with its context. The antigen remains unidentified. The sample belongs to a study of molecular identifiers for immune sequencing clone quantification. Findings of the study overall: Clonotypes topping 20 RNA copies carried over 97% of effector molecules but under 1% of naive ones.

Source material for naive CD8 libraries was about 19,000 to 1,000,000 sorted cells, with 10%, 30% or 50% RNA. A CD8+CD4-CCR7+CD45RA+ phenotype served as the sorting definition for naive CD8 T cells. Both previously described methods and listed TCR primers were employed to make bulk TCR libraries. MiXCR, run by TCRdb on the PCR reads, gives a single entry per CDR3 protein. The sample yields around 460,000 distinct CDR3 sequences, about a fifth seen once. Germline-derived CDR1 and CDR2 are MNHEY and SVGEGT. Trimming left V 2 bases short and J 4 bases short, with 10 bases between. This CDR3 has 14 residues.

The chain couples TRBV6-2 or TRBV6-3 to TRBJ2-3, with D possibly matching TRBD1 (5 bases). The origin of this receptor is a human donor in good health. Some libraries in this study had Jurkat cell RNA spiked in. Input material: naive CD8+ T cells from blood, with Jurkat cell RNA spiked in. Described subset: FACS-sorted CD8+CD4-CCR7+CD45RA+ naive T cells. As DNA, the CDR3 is TGTGCCAGCAGTTACCTTGTAGGGGCAGATACGCAGTATTTT. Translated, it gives CASSYLVGADTQYF.